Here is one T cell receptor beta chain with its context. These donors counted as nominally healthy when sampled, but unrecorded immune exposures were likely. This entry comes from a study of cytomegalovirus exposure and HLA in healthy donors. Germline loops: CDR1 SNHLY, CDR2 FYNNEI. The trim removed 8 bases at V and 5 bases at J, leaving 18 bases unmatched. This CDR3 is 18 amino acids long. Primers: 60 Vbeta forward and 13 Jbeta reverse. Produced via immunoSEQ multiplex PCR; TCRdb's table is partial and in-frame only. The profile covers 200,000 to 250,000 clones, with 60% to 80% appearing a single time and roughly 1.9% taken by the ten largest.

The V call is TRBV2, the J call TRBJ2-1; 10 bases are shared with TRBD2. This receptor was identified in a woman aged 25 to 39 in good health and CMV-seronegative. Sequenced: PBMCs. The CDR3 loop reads CASQSASGGPSGNNEQFF. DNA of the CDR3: TGTGCCAGCCAGTCGGCTAGCGGGGGCCCGTCAGGGAACAATGAGCAGTTCTTC.